This is a list of T cell receptor beta chains from one sample in a study of cytomegalovirus exposure and HLA in healthy donors. Clones were sequenced by immunoSEQ multiplex PCR, and TCRdb holds only the in-frame ones, with some missing. The table lists 150,000 to 200,000 clones, more than 70% of them singletons, with 9.5% to 13% in the top ten. Input material: PBMCs. These receptors were taken from a man aged 25-45 years in good health and CMV-seropositive. CDR3s include the opening cysteine and the closing phenylalanine or tryptophan. A D gene is named only where the DNA matches it firmly. The listing skips clone size in some rows; elsewhere it reads once, few, many or a size class.

J gene,CDR3 length,clone size,D gene,V gene,CDR3 DNA,CDR3 protein
TRBJ1-2,14,NA,TRBD1,TRBV5-6,TGTGCCAGCAGCCCGGGACAGGGCTTTGGGGGCTACACCTTC,CASSPGQGFGGYTF
TRBJ2-1,13,NA,TRBD2,TRBV7-8,TGTGCCAGCAGCTTCCGGGACTACCATGAGCAGTTCTTC,CASSFRDYHEQFF
TRBJ2-1,15,NA,TRBD2,TRBV7-3,TGTGCCAGCAGCTCCTTAGCGGGAAACTACAATGAGCAGTTCTTC,CASSSLAGNYNEQFF
TRBJ2-2,14,NA,TRBD2,TRBV7-3,TGTGCCAGCAGCTTTACGGGAGGCACCGGGGAGCTGTTTTTT,CASSFTGGTGELFF
TRBJ1-1,14,NA,NA,TRBV2,TGTGCCAGCACAGGGGCCACAGGAGAAACTGAAGCTTTCTTT,CASTGATGETEAFF
TRBJ1-5,15,NA,NA,TRBV6-5,TGTGCCAGCAGTTACGAGGGCGGTGGCAATCAGCCCCAGCATTTT,CASSYEGGGNQPQHF
TRBJ1-4,14,NA,NA,TRBV6-1,TGTGCCAGCTCATGGTTCAGGTCTAATGAAAAACTGTTTTTT,CASSWFRSNEKLFF
TRBJ2-7,15,once,NA,TRBV9,TGTGCCAGCAGCGTCTCCGGGACTGCTGACTACGAGCAGTACTTC,CASSVSGTADYEQYF
TRBJ1-3,15,NA,NA,TRBV19,TGTGCCAGTAGTATAAGAGGCAACTCTGGAAACACCATATATTTT,CASSIRGNSGNTIYF
TRBJ1-2,14,NA,TRBD1,TRBV7-2,TGTGCCAGCAGCTCCCCGGGACAGCTCTATGGCTACACCTTC,CASSSPGQLYGYTF
TRBJ2-7,12,NA,TRBD2,TRBV27,TGTGCCAGCAGTTCGGGGGGCTACGAGCAGTACTTC,CASSSGGYEQYF
TRBJ2-7,14,NA,TRBD1,TRBV19,TGTGCCAGTAGTGACCGGGACAGGGGCTACGAGCAGTACTTC,CASSDRDRGYEQYF
TRBJ2-1,13,NA,NA,TRBV11-2,TGTGCCAGCAGCTTAGGACAGACCAATGAGCAGTTCTTC,CASSLGQTNEQFF
TRBJ2-7,12,NA,NA,TRBV6-6,TGTGCCAGCCGCGATGGGCCTCGGGAGCAGTACTTC,CASRDGPREQYF
TRBJ2-1,16,NA,NA,TRBV27,TGTGCCAGCAGTTCCTTGACAGGCGGCTCCTACAATGAGCAGTTCTTC,CASSSLTGGSYNEQFF
TRBJ2-7,13,many,NA,TRBV5-5,TGTGCCAGCAGTTACATACCCGGGGGCGAGCAGTACTTC,CASSYIPGGEQYF
TRBJ1-2,14,NA,TRBD1,TRBV5-6,TGTGCCAGCAGCCCGGGACAGCGTAACTATGGCTACACCTTC,CASSPGQRNYGYTF
TRBJ2-5,15,NA,NA,TRBV5-4,TGTGCCAGCAGCCCGACTGGGGCCTCGGAGGAGACCCAGTACTTC,CASSPTGASEETQYF
TRBJ1-2,12,few,NA,TRBV5-1,TGCGCCAGCAGCTTGGGGGCAGGCCCTCCGGCCTTC,CASSLGAGPPAF
TRBJ2-7,19,NA,TRBD2,TRBV7-9,TGTGCCAGCAGCGCCCCAGGGACTAGCGGGACCCCCAGCTCCTACGAGCAGTACTTC,CASSAPGTSGTPSSYEQYF
TRBJ1-2,14,NA,TRBD1,TRBV19,TGTGCCAGTAGTATAGTGTTCCAGGGGGAAGGCTACACCTTC,CASSIVFQGEGYTF
TRBJ2-1,17,NA,TRBD2,TRBV7-8,TGTGCCAGCAGCTTAGGTAGCGGGAACGTTGGGTACAATGAGCAGTTCTTC,CASSLGSGNVGYNEQFF
TRBJ1-6,15,NA,NA,TRBV7-9,TGTGCCAGCAGCCATTCGGGCTCCTATAATTCACCCCTCCACTTT,CASSHSGSYNSPLHF
TRBJ2-5,15,NA,NA,TRBV5-4,TGTGCCAGCAGCTTGAAACGGGAGCTCGGGGAGACCCAGTACTTC,CASSLKRELGETQYF
TRBJ1-2,12,NA,NA,TRBV6-6,TGTGCCACCCTCCGAGAAGACTATGGCTACACCTTC,CATLREDYGYTF
TRBJ2-1,15,few,TRBD2,TRBV6-4,TGTGCCAGCAGTGACGGTGCGGGAGGCTCCGATGAGCAGTTCTTC,CASSDGAGGSDEQFF
TRBJ2-7,14,NA,NA,TRBV6-6,TGTGCCAGCAGTTACGAGGCCTACTCCTACGAGCAGTACTTC,CASSYEAYSYEQYF
TRBJ1-6,14,few,NA,TRBV27,TGTGCCAGCAGCCCCCAGGGATTAAATTCACCCCTCCACTTT,CASSPQGLNSPLHF
TRBJ2-7,13,NA,NA,TRBV13,TGTGCCAGCAGCAAATCCGGGACACTCAAGAAGTACTTC,CASSKSGTLKKYF
TRBJ2-7,14,NA,NA,TRBV5-4,TGTGCCAGCCACTCCTCCGGAGGGGACTACGAGCAGTACTTC,CASHSSGGDYEQYF
TRBJ1-1,15,NA,NA,TRBV16,TGTGCCAGCAGCCAAAGGCAGGGGCTAGACACTGAAGCTTTCTTT,CASSQRQGLDTEAFF
TRBJ1-4,17,NA,TRBD1,TRBV14,TGTGCCAGCAGCCGAATACGACAGGGGACAACTAATGAAAAACTGTTTTTT,CASSRIRQGTTNEKLFF
TRBJ2-7,14,NA,TRBD1,TRBV19,TGTGCCAGTAGTCCCGGGACAGGGGGTTACGAGCAGTACTTC,CASSPGTGGYEQYF
TRBJ1-6,15,NA,TRBD1,TRBV19,TGTGCCAGTAGGGCGGACAGGGATGTTAATTCACCCCTCCACTTT,CASRADRDVNSPLHF
TRBJ1-2,15,NA,TRBD1,TRBV4-1,TGCGCCAGCAGCCAAGAGGGACAGGGAGCCTATGGCTACACCTTC,CASSQEGQGAYGYTF
TRBJ1-2,13,once,NA,TRBV2,TGTGCCAGCGACGGACAGACATCCTATGGCTACACCTTC,CASDGQTSYGYTF
TRBJ2-1,16,NA,TRBD1,TRBV5-1,TGCGCCAGCAGCGTGCGGGCAGGGGGCGAAGTGGATGAGCAGTTCTTC,CASSVRAGGEVDEQFF
TRBJ1-1,14,NA,NA,TRBV6-5,TGTGCCAGCAGTTTGGAGGGCTTCAACACTGAAGCTTTCTTT,CASSLEGFNTEAFF
TRBJ1-1,14,few,NA,TRBV9,TGTGCCAGCAGCCCCCACCCAGGGAACACTGAAGCTTTCTTT,CASSPHPGNTEAFF
TRBJ2-3,15,once,NA,TRBV7-2,TGTGCCAGCAGCTTAGTAGACAGGTTCACAGATACGCAGTATTTT,CASSLVDRFTDTQYF
TRBJ1-1,17,once,NA,TRBV14,TGTGCCAGCAGCCAAAGTCTGGGGTTAAGCGGGAACACTGAAGCTTTCTTT,CASSQSLGLSGNTEAFF
TRBJ2-2,16,NA,NA,TRBV4-1,TGCGCCAGCAGCTTGAGACTGCTAGCGAACACCGGGGAGCTGTTTTTT,CASSLRLLANTGELFF
TRBJ1-1,14,NA,TRBD1,TRBV6-4,TGTGCCAGCAAGCTGGACAGGACGAACACTGAAGCTTTCTTT,CASKLDRTNTEAFF
TRBJ1-1,13,NA,NA,TRBV6-1,TGTGCCAGCAGTGAGCAGGGTGACACTGAAGCTTTCTTT,CASSEQGDTEAFF
TRBJ1-4,16,NA,TRBD1,TRBV7-6,TGTGCCAGCAGCTTAAATGGCGGGACAGCTAATGAAAAACTGTTTTTT,CASSLNGGTANEKLFF
TRBJ2-7,11,NA,NA,TRBV6-5,TGTGCCAGCCAGGGTGGGTACGAGCAGTACTTC,CASQGGYEQYF
TRBJ2-2,17,NA,TRBD2,TRBV9,TGTGCCAGCAGCGGCCGACTAGCGGGCCCGAACACCGGGGAGCTGTTTTTT,CASSGRLAGPNTGELFF
TRBJ1-4,16,NA,TRBD1,TRBV9,TGTGCCAGCAGCGGTGGACAGGGGTTTGGTAATGAAAAACTGTTTTTT,CASSGGQGFGNEKLFF
TRBJ2-1,13,NA,NA,TRBV29-1,TGCAGCGTTGAACTAGGCATCTACAATGAGCAGTTCTTC,CSVELGIYNEQFF
TRBJ2-3,16,NA,TRBD1,TRBV7-9,TGTGCCAGCAGCCTCGGAGGGACAGGGGAGACAGATACGCAGTATTTT,CASSLGGTGETDTQYF
TRBJ1-2,15,NA,TRBD1,TRBV5-1,TGCGCCAGCAGCTCACAAGGGACAGGGACCTATGGCTACACCTTC,CASSSQGTGTYGYTF
TRBJ1-2,15,NA,NA,TRBV30,TGTGCCTGGAGTAGCGGGGCGGGGGGAGGCTATGGCTACACCTTC,CAWSSGAGGGYGYTF
TRBJ1-1,13,NA,NA,TRBV2,TGTGCCAGCAGTTCTAGGAGGGAAACTGAAGCTTTCTTT,CASSSRRETEAFF
TRBJ1-5,18,NA,NA,TRBV7-3,TGTGCCAGCAACCCCTTTAAGGGCCAGGGTCGGAGCAATCAGCCCCAGCATTTT,CASNPFKGQGRSNQPQHF
TRBJ2-5,15,NA,TRBD1,TRBV28,TGTGCCAGCAGCGCAGGACAGGGTCCACAAGAGACCCAGTACTTC,CASSAGQGPQETQYF